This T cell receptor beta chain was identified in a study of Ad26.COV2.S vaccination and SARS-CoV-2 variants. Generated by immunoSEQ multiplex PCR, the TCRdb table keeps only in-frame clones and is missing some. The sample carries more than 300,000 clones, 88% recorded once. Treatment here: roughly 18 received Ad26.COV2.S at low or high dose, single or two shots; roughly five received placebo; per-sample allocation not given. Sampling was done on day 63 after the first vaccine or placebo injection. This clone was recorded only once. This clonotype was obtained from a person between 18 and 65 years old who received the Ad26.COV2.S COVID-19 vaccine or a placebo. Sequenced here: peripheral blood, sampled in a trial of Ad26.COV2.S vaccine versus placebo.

The CDR3 is CASSPGTSGRTDTQYF. The CDR3 DNA reads TGTGCCAGCAGCCCTGGGACTAGCGGGAGGACAGATACGCAGTATTTT. V and J are TRBV11-3 and TRBJ2-3; TRBD2 matches 15 bases. V lost 5 bases to trimming and J lost 3 bases; unmatched junction nucleotides: 3. From germline, CDR1 is SGHNT and CDR2 YENEEA. This CDR3 has 16 residues.